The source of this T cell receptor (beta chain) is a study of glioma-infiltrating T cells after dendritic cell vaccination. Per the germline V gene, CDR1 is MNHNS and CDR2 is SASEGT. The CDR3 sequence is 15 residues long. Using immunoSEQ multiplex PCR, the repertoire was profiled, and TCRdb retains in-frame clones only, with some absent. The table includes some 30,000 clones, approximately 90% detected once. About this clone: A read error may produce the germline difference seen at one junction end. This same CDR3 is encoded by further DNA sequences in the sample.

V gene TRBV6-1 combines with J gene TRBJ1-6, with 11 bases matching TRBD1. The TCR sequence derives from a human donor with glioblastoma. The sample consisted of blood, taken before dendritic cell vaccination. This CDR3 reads CASNPGTGGNSPLHF. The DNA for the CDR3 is TGTGCCAGCAACCCCGGGACAGGGGGTAATTCCCCCCTCCACTTT.